This T cell receptor (beta chain) was captured in a study of T cell responses to AZD1222 COVID-19 vaccine. J lost 2 bases, V lost 4 bases, and 2 bases had no gene match. The length of the CDR3 is 14 residues. Germline CDR1 SGHRS, CDR2 YFSETQ. Generated by immunoSEQ multiplex PCR, the TCRdb table keeps only in-frame clones and is missing some. The table records 150,000 to 200,000 clones, roughly 90% of them present only once. The receptor's source is an adult who received the AZD1222 COVID-19 vaccine. The sample in question was peripheral blood, obtained 28 days after the second AZD1222 dose. This chain uses TRBV5-1 with TRBJ2-2; TRBD1 aligns across 7 bases. CDR3 sequence reads: CASSRDSNTGELFF. CDR3 coding DNA: TGCGCCAGCAGCCGGGACAGTAACACCGGGGAGCTGTTTTTT.